A single sample gave rise to the 27 T cell receptor beta chains below, sequenced in a study of T cell repertoires in cytomegalovirus infection. MiXCR, applied by TCRdb to the reads, yields one record per CDR3 protein. Of over 150,000 distinct CDR3 sequences in the sample, approximately 20% were seen once. Sequencing was performed on PBMCs. These receptors all stem from a human donor in good health (CMV status not recorded). Some clones in this sample may be carry-over from other donors' samples.

This clonotype has only one observation. This chain uses TRBV6-2 or TRBV6-3 with TRBJ2-3; D might be TRBD1 or TRBD2, each matching 5 bases. Trimming shortened V by 0 bases and J by 6 bases, and 16 bases separated the two germline ends. Looked up from germline, CDR1 is MNHEY and CDR2 is SVGEGT. CDR3 size: 16 residues. CDR3 loop: CASSYSGAHISDTQYF. CDR3 coding DNA: TGTGCCAGCAGTTACTCCGGGGCCCACATCTCCGATACGCAGTATTTT.

This clonotype was recorded many times. J is TRBJ2-1 and V is TRBV6-1; the match to TRBD1 covers 7 bases. Trimming cost V 4 bases and J 3 bases; bases outside gene matches: 6. Germline V gene data show CDR1 as MNHNS and CDR2 as SASEGT. This CDR3 spans 15 amino acids. CDR3 sequence: CASSGQGDLYNEQFF. CDR3 nucleotides: TGTGCCAGCAGTGGGCAGGGGGACCTCTACAATGAGCAGTTCTTC.

The V call is TRBV15, the J call TRBJ2-5, with a weak D call TRBD1 (5 bases). Germline V gene sequence: CDR1 LNHNV, CDR2 YYDKDF (reference sequence). The CDR3 has 14 residues. Trimming removed 3 bases at V and 1 base at J, with 9 bases between. CDR3 DNA sequence: TGTGCCACCAGCAGTTTCGACAGCCAAGAGACCCAGTACTTC. Translating it yields CATSSFDSQETQYF.

The table lists this clonotype with many counts. The rearrangement links TRBV7-9 to TRBJ1-3; D is undetermined. Trimming removed 5 bases at V and 0 bases at J, with 8 bases between. The CDR3 extends over 14 amino acids. CDR1 is SEHNR and CDR2 is FQNEAQ in the germline V gene (reference sequence). CDR3 sequence reads: CASSPGVSGNTIYF. The CDR3 coding sequence is TGTGCCAGCAGCCCCGGGGTCTCTGGAAACACCATATATTTT.

The table lists this clonotype with a few counts. A much larger clone differs by one base, so this may be a read error. The rearrangement joins TRBV4-1 to TRBJ2-7, with 12 bases fitting TRBD2. The CDR3 length is 15 residues. In germline, CDR1 is MGHRA, CDR2 YSYEKL. J gave up 6 bases and V 4 bases, and 7 bases lay outside the gene matches. The CDR3 here is CASSLLAGGASEQYF. CDR3 DNA sequence: TGCGCCAGCAGCCTCCTAGCGGGAGGGGCAAGCGAGCAGTACTTC.

The chain uses TRBV28 and TRBJ2-5; D not certain. The CDR3 runs to 13 residues. Trimming shortened V by 4 bases and J by 0 bases, and 6 bases separated the two germline ends. Germline CDR1 and CDR2: MDHEN and SYDVKM. This chain's CDR3 is CASSYQYQETQYF. The CDR3 DNA reads as TGTGCCAGCAGTTACCAGTACCAAGAGACCCAGTACTTC.

The V and J genes are TRBV20-1 and TRBJ1-1; no reliable D call. Germline V lookup: CDR1 DFQATT, CDR2 SNEGSKA (reference sequence). The CDR3 spans 13 residues. Trimming took 1 base from V and 1 from J, leaving 7 bases between them. The CDR3 nucleotides are TGCAGTGCTAGAGGATGGGGGAACACTGAAGCTTTCTTT. It yields the protein CSARGWGNTEAFF.

This clonotype has just a few counts. The rearrangement joins TRBV12-3 or TRBV12-4 to TRBJ2-3; 12 bases align to TRBD1. Germline trimming cut 5 bases from V and 5 bases from J; bases unmatched to any gene: 2. The CDR3 has 14 residues. CDR3 DNA sequence: TGTGCCAGCAGTCGGGACAGGGGGCAAGATACGCAGTATTTT. Encoded protein: CASSRDRGQDTQYF.

This clonotype came up many times. The chain uses TRBV7-8 and TRBJ2-3; tentative D call: TRBD1 (6 bases). Trimming took off 7 bases at V and 0 bases at J, with 17 bases between the two ends. The CDR3 has 16 amino acids. The germline V gene has CDR1 SGHVS and CDR2 FQNEAQ. The CDR3 is CASTEADSTSTDTQYF. The CDR3 DNA reads TGTGCCAGCACAGAGGCGGACAGCACTAGCACAGATACGCAGTATTTT.

This clonotype appeared a few times. The chain couples TRBV6-1 to TRBJ1-2; D not resolved. Germline V lookup: CDR1 MNHNS, CDR2 SASEGT. The germline V and J ends were trimmed by 4 bases and 3 bases, with 12 bases remaining between them. The CDR3 has 14 amino acids. The CDR3 nucleotides are TGTGCCAGCAGTGGGTCACCTAGGGACTATGGCTACACCTTC. It codes for CASSGSPRDYGYTF.

V usage is TRBV6-2 or TRBV6-3 and J usage is TRBJ2-7, with D possibly matching TRBD2 (6 bases). Germline V gene sequence: CDR1 MNHEY, CDR2 SVGEGT. The V end was cut by 5 bases, the J end by 5 bases, with 28 bases between. The CDR3 covers 18 residues. CDR3 sequence (DNA): TGTGCCAGCAGTGCACCGGGACTGGGGCTACGAGGGCTCGACGAGCAGTACTTC. It codes for CASSAPGLGLRGLDEQYF.

Only a few counts were recorded for this clonotype. The chain combines TRBV20-1 with TRBJ1-6, with TRBD1 identical over 9 bases. The CDR3 is 16 amino acids. The germline V gene encodes CDR1 DFQATT and CDR2 SNEGSKA (reference sequence). J was trimmed by 3 bases and V by 6 bases; bases with no gene match: 9. The CDR3 loop reads CSADDRGTSYNSPLHF. CDR3 sequence (DNA): TGCAGTGCAGATGACAGGGGGACTAGCTATAATTCACCCCTCCACTTT.

This clonotype was picked up many times. The CDR3 DNA reads TGTGCCAGCAGTGTAACAGGGCCTGAAGCTTTCTTT. This sequence encodes CASSVTGPEAFF. The gene calls are TRBV12-3 or TRBV12-4 and TRBJ1-1; D perhaps matches TRBD1 (6 bases). The CDR3 is 12 residues long. V was trimmed by 5 bases and J by 6 bases, leaving 10 bases between them.

Turning to this clonotype: The junction departs from germline at one end; a sequencing error may be responsible. The chain uses TRBV7-6 and TRBJ1-5, with D unclear. Germline-derived CDR1 and CDR2 are SGHVS and FNYEAQ. The CDR3 is 12 residues long. The CDR3 DNA follows: TGTGCCAGCAGCTTAGCGAACGGTCTTATTAGGTTT. Protein sequence: CASSLANGLIRF.

This clonotype was counted a few times. The chain links TRBV15 to TRBJ1-1; D ambiguous. CDR3 length: 13 amino acids. The germline V gene has CDR1 LNHNV and CDR2 YYDKDF (reference sequence). Trimming removed 2 bases from V and 1 base from J, with 5 bases in between. In nucleotides, the CDR3 is TGTGCCACCAGCAGACCGCCGAACACTGAAGCTTTCTTT. This gives the protein CATSRPPNTEAFF.

In DNA form, the CDR3 reads TGTGCCAGCAGCCAAGTCAGGGGGCGAACCGGGGAGCTGTTTTTT. Residues: CASSQVRGRTGELFF. The J gene is TRBJ2-2, the V gene TRBV14; TRBD1 matches at 8 bases. Germline values: CDR1 SGHDN, CDR2 FVKESK. Losses at the gene ends were 1 base for V and 5 bases for J; bases not matched to a gene: 3. The CDR3 contains 15 residues. The variable domain in full, completed from reference TRBV14 and TRBJ2-2, reads EAGVTQFPSHSVIEKGQTVTLRCDPISGHDNLYWYRRVMGKEIKFLLHFVKESKQDESGMPNNRFLAERTGGTYSTLKVQPAELEDSGVYFCASSQVRGRTGELFFGEGSRLTVL.

The chain combines TRBV4-2 with TRBJ2-1; 10 nucleotides match TRBD1. CDR1 LGHNA and CDR2 YNFKEQ come from the germline V gene. The CDR3 sequence is 17 residues long. V was pared by 0 bases and J by 4 bases, with 6 bases of the junction left unmatched. CDR3 amino acids: CASSQDPGQGFYNEQFF. The CDR3 DNA follows: TGTGCCAGCAGCCAAGATCCGGGACAGGGGTTTTACAATGAGCAGTTCTTC.

The chain employs TRBV19 and TRBJ1-1; the D is unclear. V dropped 0 bases and J dropped 11 bases, with 7 bases sitting between them. This CDR3 is 11 amino acids long. Germline V gene sequence: CDR1 LNHDA, CDR2 SQIVND (reference sequence). CDR3 nucleotide sequence: TGTGCCAGTAGTATAGACCGGAACGCTTTCTTT. It specifies CASSIDRNAFF.

This clonotype was counted only a few times. The genes are TRBV20-1 and TRBJ2-3; 9 positions match TRBD2. Germline-derived CDR1 and CDR2 are DFQATT and SNEGSKA (reference sequence). V gave up 4 bases and J gave up 2 bases; unmatched junction bases: 4. There are 14 residues in the CDR3. CDR3 nucleotide sequence: TGCAGTGCTATGGCTAGCGGGGTCACAGATACGCAGTATTTT. Encoded protein: CSAMASGVTDTQYF.

This clonotype was counted a few times. The chain joins TRBV5-6 to TRBJ2-7; a possible D gene is TRBD2 (7 bases). Germline V gene data show CDR1 as SGHDT and CDR2 as YYEEEE. This CDR3 region has 15 residues. V lost 3 bases, J lost 3 bases, and 16 bases lay in between. The CDR3 sequence: CASSSRGRENYEQYF. CDR3 nucleotide sequence: TGTGCCAGCAGCTCCCGGGGGCGGGAGAACTACGAGCAGTACTTC.

Ten or more counts support this clonotype. V usage is TRBV27 and J usage is TRBJ2-4; TRBD1 is a possible D gene (6 bases). Trimming took 6 bases from V and 1 from J, leaving 13 bases between them. Looked up from germline, CDR1 is MNHEY and CDR2 is SMNVEV (reference sequence). There are 15 residues in the CDR3. The CDR3 region is CASSLTGLAKNIQYF. The CDR3 DNA reads as TGTGCCAGCAGCTTAACAGGGTTGGCCAAAAACATTCAGTACTTC.

The chain has TRBV29-1 and TRBJ2-2; perhaps TRBD1 as D (6 bases). Between the trimmed V and J ends, which lost 7 bases and 4 bases, there was a span of 13 bases. Germline V CDR1 and CDR2: SQVTM, ANQGSEA. This CDR3 comprises 13 residues. CDR3 protein: CSAGQTLTGELFF. CDR3 sequence (DNA): TGCAGCGCCGGACAGACCCTCACCGGGGAGCTGTTTTTT.

This clonotype has a count of ten or more. The chain couples TRBV6-5 to TRBJ1-5; no clear D gene. Trimming shortened V by 7 bases and J by 4 bases, and 11 bases separated the two germline ends. This CDR3 has 13 residues. CDR1 is MNHEY and CDR2 is SVGAGI in the germline V gene. Here the CDR3 reads CASKRQDNQPQHF. CDR3 sequence (DNA): TGTGCCAGCAAGCGCCAGGATAATCAGCCCCAGCATTTT.

As for this clonotype: Just one base apart from a much larger clone, this may be a read error. The chain joins TRBV11-2 to TRBJ2-7; D gene ambiguous. V was cut by 8 bases and J by 1 base, with 6 bases left in between. Germline loops: CDR1 SGHAT, CDR2 FQNNGV. The CDR3 length is 11 residues. The DNA of the CDR3 is TGTGCCAGCGGCATTTCCTACGAGCAGTACTTC. Translation: CASGISYEQYF.

The chain recombines TRBV25-1 with TRBJ1-2; 10 bases match TRBD1. The CDR3 is 15 amino acids. Trimming took 4 bases from V and 3 from J; bases not matched to a gene: 5. CDR1 is MGHDK and CDR2 is SYGVNS in the germline V gene. CDR3 nucleotides: TGTGCCAGCAGTGGAACGACAGGGGGCGACTATGGCTACACCTTC. It is translated as CASSGTTGGDYGYTF.

This clonotype appeared a single time. The chain combines TRBV7-4 with TRBJ2-7, with TRBD1 as a possible D gene (6 bases). The CDR3 contains 11 residues. Germline-derived CDR1 and CDR2 are SGHVT and SQSDAQ. V shed 4 bases and J shed 5 bases, with 6 bases lying between them. The CDR3 region has the DNA TGTGCCAGCAGCTGGGGGCACGAGCAGTACTTC. It codes for CASSWGHEQYF.

This clonotype was seen a handful of times. The rearrangement uses TRBV5-4 and TRBJ2-3; D remains ambiguous. The CDR3 extends over 14 amino acids. V lost 0 bases and J lost 4, with 9 bases in between. The germline V gene has CDR1 SGHNT and CDR2 YYREEE (reference sequence). The CDR3, as DNA: TGTGCCAGCAGCTTGGTGAAGGGTGCAGATACGCAGTATTTT. This encodes CASSLVKGADTQYF.